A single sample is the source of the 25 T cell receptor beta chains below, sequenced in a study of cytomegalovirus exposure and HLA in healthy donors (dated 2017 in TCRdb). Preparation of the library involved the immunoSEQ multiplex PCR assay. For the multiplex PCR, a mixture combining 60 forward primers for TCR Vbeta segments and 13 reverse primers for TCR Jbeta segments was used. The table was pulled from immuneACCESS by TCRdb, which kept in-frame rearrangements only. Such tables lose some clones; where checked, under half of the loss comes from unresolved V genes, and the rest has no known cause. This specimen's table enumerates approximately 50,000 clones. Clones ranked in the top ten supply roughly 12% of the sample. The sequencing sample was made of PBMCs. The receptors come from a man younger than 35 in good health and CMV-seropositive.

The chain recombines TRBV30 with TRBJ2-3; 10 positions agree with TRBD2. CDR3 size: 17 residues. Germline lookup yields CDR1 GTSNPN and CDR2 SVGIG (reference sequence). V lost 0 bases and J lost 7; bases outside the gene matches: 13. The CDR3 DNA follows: TGTGCCTGGAGTGTGCCCGGGCTGGCTAGCGGGAGATATACGCAGTATTTT. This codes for CAWSVPGLASGRYTQYF.

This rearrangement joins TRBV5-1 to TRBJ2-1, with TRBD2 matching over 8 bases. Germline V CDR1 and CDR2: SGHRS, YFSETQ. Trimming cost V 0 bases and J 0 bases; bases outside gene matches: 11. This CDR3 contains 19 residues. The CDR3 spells CASSLVAASLADSYNEQFF. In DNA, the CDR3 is TGCGCCAGCAGCTTGGTGGCTGCCTCACTAGCGGACTCCTACAATGAGCAGTTCTTC.

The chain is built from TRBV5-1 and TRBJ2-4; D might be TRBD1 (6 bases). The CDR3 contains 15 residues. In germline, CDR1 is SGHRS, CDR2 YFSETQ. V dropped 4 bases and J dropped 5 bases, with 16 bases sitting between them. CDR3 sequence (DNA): TGCGCCAGCAGCCCCCGGGACATTTTCGAAAACATTCAGTACTTC. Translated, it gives CASSPRDIFENIQYF. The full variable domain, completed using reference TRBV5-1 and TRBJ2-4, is KAGVTQTPRYLIKTRGQQVTLSCSPISGHRSVSWYQQTPGQGLQFLFEYFSETQRNKGNFPGRFSGRQFSNSRSEMNVSTLELGDSALYLCASSPRDIFENIQYFGAGTRLSVL.

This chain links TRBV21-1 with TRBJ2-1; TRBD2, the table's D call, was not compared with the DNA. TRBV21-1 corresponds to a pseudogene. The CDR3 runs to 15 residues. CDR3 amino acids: CASSKGQGRGNEQFF. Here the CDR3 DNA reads TGTGCCAGCAGCAAAGGGCAGGGTCGGGGGAATGAGCAGTTCTTC.

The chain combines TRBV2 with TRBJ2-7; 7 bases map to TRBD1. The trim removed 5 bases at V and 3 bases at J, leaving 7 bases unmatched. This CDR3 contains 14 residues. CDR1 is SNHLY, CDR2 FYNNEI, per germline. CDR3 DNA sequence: TGTGCCAGCAGTTCCGACAGGGACCTCTACGAGCAGTACTTC. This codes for CASSSDRDLYEQYF.

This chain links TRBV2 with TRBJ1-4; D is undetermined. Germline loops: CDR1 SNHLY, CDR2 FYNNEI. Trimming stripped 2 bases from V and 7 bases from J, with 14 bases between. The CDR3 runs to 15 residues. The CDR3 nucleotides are TGTGCCAGCAGTGAACTTCGAGGGTATGGTGAAAAACTGTTTTTT. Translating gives CASSELRGYGEKLFF.

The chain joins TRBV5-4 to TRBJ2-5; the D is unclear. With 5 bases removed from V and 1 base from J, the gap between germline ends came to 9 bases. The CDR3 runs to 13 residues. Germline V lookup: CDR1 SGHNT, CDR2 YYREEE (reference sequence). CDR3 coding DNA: TGTGCCAGCAGTCTTCCCTTCCAAGAGACCCAGTACTTC. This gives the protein CASSLPFQETQYF.

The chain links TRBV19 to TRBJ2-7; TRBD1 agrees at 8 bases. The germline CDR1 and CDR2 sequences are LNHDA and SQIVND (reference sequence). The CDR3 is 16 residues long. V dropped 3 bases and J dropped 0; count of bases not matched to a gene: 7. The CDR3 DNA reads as TGTGCCAGTAGTATTCCGGGACAGGCCAGCTCCTACGAGCAGTACTTC. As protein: CASSIPGQASSYEQYF.

The CDR3 is CASTRQGVHEQYF. In DNA form, the CDR3 reads TGTGCCAGCACCCGGCAGGGGGTCCACGAGCAGTACTTC. The chain couples TRBV6-6 to TRBJ2-7, with TRBD1 matching over 7 bases. CDR1 is MNHNY, CDR2 SVGAGI, per germline (reference sequence). This CDR3 contains 13 residues. After removal of 7 bases from V and 5 bases from J, the junction contained 8 bases not matched to a gene.

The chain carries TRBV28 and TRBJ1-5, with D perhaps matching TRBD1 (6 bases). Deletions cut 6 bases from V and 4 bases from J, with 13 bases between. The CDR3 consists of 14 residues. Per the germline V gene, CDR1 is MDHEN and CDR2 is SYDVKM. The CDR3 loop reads CASSPTGFNQPQHF. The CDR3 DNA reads TGTGCCAGCAGCCCGACAGGATTTAATCAGCCCCAGCATTTT. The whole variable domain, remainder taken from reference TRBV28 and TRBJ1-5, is DVKVTQSSRYLVKRTGEKVFLECVQDMDHENMFWYRQDPGLGLRLIYFSYDVKMKEKGDIPEGYSVSREKKERFSLILESASTNQTSMYLCASSPTGFNQPQHFGDGTRLSIL.

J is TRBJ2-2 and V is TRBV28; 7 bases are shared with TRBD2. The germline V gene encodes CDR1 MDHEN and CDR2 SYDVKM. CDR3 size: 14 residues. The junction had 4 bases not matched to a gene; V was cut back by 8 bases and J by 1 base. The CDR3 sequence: CASLGGLNTGELFF. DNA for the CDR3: TGTGCCAGCCTGGGGGGGTTGAACACCGGGGAGCTGTTTTTT.

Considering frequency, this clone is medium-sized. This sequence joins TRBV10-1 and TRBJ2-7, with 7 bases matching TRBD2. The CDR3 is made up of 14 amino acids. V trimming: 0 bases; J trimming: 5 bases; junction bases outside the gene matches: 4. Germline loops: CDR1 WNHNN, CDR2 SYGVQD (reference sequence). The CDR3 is CASSESGSGDEQYF. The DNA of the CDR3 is TGCGCCAGCAGTGAGTCCGGGAGCGGGGACGAGCAGTACTTC.

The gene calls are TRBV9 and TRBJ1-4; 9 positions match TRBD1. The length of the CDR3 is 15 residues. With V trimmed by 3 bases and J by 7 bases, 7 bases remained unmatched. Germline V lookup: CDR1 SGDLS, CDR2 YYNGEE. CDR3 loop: CASSETGTGSEKLFF. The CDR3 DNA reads TGTGCCAGCAGCGAGACCGGGACAGGGTCTGAAAAACTGTTTTTT.

The CDR3 loop is CASSETTVFNYGYTF. The CDR3 nucleotides are TGTGCCAGCAGTGAAACGACAGTGTTTAACTATGGCTACACCTTC. The chain joins TRBV28 to TRBJ1-2; D is perhaps TRBD1 (5 bases). There are 15 residues in the CDR3. The V gene lost 5 bases and the J gene lost 1 base, with 14 bases spanning the gap. The V gene's germline CDR1 is MDHEN and CDR2 SYDVKM.

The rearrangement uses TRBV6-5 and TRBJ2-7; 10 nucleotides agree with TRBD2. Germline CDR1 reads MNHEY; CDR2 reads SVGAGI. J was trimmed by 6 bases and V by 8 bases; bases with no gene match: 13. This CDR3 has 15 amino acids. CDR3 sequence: CASAASSGSEAEQYF. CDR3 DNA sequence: TGTGCCAGCGCCGCCTCTAGCGGGAGTGAGGCCGAGCAGTACTTC.

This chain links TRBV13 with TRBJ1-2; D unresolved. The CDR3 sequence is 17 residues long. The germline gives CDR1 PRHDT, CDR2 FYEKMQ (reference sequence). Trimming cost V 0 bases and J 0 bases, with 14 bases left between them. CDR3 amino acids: CASSLGQVHRANYGYTF. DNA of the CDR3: TGTGCCAGCAGCTTAGGCCAGGTTCATCGAGCTAACTATGGCTACACCTTC.

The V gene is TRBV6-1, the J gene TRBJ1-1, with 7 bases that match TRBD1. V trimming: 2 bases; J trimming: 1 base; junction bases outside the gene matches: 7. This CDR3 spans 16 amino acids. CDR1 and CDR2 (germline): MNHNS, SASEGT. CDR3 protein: CASSEMRGRRNTEAFF. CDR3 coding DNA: TGTGCCAGCAGTGAAATGAGGGGGCGCAGGAACACTGAAGCTTTCTTT.

CDR3 bases: TGTGCCAGTAGTCCAACACAGGGAGCTAGCAATCAGCCCCAGCATTTT. Amino acid sequence: CASSPTQGASNQPQHF. The V and J genes are TRBV19 and TRBJ1-5; the D gene is possibly TRBD1 (6 bases). The CDR3 is 16 residues long. Germline V CDR1 and CDR2: LNHDA, SQIVND (reference sequence). V lost 5 bases, J lost 0 bases, and 14 bases lay in between.

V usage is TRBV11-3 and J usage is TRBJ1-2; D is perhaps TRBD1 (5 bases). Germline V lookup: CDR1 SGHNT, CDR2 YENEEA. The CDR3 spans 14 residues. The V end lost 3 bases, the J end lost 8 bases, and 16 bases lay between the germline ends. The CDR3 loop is CASSFDGAGYGYTF. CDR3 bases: TGTGCCAGCAGCTTTGATGGGGCGGGGTACGGCTACACCTTC.

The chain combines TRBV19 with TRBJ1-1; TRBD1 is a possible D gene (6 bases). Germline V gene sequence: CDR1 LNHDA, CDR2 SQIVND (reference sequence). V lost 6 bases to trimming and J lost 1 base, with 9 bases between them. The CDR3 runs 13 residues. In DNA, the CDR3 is TGTGCCAGTAGGGGCAGGGGGAACACTGAAGCTTTCTTT. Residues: CASRGRGNTEAFF.

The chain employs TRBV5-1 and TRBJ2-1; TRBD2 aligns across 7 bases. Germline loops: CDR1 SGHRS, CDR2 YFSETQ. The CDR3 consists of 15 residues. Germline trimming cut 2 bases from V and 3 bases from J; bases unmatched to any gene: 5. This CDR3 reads CASSFMTSSYNEQFF. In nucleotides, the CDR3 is TGCGCCAGCAGCTTTATGACTAGCAGCTACAATGAGCAGTTCTTC.

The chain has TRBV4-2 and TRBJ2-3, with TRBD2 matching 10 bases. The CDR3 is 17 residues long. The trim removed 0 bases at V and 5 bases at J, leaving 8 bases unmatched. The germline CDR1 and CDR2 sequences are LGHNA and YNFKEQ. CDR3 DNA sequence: TGTGCCAGCAGCCAAGATTGGCTAGCGGGAGATATAGATACGCAGTATTTT. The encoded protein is CASSQDWLAGDIDTQYF.

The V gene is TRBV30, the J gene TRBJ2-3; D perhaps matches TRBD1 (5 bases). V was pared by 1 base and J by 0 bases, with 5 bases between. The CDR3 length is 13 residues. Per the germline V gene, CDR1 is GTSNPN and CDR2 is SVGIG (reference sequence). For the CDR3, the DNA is TGTGCCTGGAGTGAGGGGAGCACAGATACGCAGTATTTT. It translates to CAWSEGSTDTQYF.

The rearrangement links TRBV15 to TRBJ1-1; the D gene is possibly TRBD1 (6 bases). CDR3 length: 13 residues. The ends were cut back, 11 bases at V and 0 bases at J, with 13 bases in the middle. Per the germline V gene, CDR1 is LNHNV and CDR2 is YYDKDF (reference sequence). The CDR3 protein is CASCRGVNTEAFF. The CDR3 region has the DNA TGTGCCTCCTGCAGGGGCGTGAACACTGAAGCTTTCTTT.

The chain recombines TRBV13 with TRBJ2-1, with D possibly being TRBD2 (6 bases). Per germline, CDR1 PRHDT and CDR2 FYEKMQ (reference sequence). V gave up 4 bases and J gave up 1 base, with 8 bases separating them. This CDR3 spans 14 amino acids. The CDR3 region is CASSSRGSYNEQFF. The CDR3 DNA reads TGTGCCAGCAGCTCCCGGGGGTCCTACAATGAGCAGTTCTTC. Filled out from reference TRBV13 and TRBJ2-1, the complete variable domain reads AAGVIQSPRHLIKEKRETATLKCYPIPRHDTVYWYQQGPGQDPQFLISFYEKMQSDKGSIPDRFSAQQFSDYHSELNMSSLELGDSALYFCASSSRGSYNEQFFGPGTRLTVL.